Listed below are T cell receptor beta chains from one sample, sequenced in a study of glioma-infiltrating T cells after dendritic cell vaccination. TCRdb's copy holds only in-frame clones and misses some; the assay was immunoSEQ multiplex PCR. There are roughly 38,000 clones in the sample; approximately 82% occur only once, and roughly 7.7% lies in the top ten. Specimen: blood, collected before dendritic cell vaccination. The receptors come from a human donor with glioblastoma. CDR3s include the opening cysteine and the closing phenylalanine or tryptophan. D genes are given only for firm matches. Clone sizes are given selectively: once, few, many, or a class where the clone is expanded.

clone_size: -; j_call: TRBJ2-3; d_call: -; v_call: TRBV27; cdr3_nt: TGTGCCAGCCTCGGTCCTATCCCAGATACGCAGTATTTT; cdr3_aa: CASLGPIPDTQYF
clone_size: -; j_call: TRBJ2-5; d_call: TRBD1; v_call: TRBV7-7; cdr3_nt: TGTGCTAGCAGCCCCGGGACAGGGGAGACCCAGTACTTC; cdr3_aa: CASSPGTGETQYF
clone_size: -; j_call: TRBJ2-5; d_call: TRBD2; v_call: TRBV7-7; cdr3_nt: TGTGCTAGCAGCCACGGCAGACTAGCGGGGGGGCAGGAGACCCAGTACTTC; cdr3_aa: CASSHGRLAGGQETQYF
clone_size: few; j_call: TRBJ1-3; d_call: -; v_call: TRBV19; cdr3_nt: TGTGCCACCACGCGGGGCGCCCAGAGCTCTGGAAACACCATATATTTT; cdr3_aa: CATTRGAQSSGNTIYF
clone_size: -; j_call: TRBJ1-2; d_call: -; v_call: TRBV6-5; cdr3_nt: TGTGCCAGCAGTGCCTCGACAGGTCGGGATGGCTACACCTTC; cdr3_aa: CASSASTGRDGYTF
clone_size: -; j_call: TRBJ2-1; d_call: TRBD2; v_call: TRBV27; cdr3_nt: TGTGCCAGCAGTTTATGGGTAGCGGGGGGGCGCTCCTACAATGAGCAGTTCTTC; cdr3_aa: CASSLWVAGGRSYNEQFF
clone_size: -; j_call: TRBJ2-2; d_call: TRBD2; v_call: TRBV27; cdr3_nt: TGTGCCAGCAGCGGGACTAGCGGAGCCACCGGGGAGCTGTTTTTT; cdr3_aa: CASSGTSGATGELFF
clone_size: -; j_call: TRBJ2-1; d_call: -; v_call: TRBV9; cdr3_nt: TGTGCCAGCAGCGTAGGACAAACCCAGACCAATGAGCAGTTCTTC; cdr3_aa: CASSVGQTQTNEQFF
clone_size: -; j_call: TRBJ2-3; d_call: TRBD2; v_call: TRBV11-3; cdr3_nt: TGTGCCAGCAGCACCGGACTAGCGGGGGATACGCAGTATTTT; cdr3_aa: CASSTGLAGDTQYF
clone_size: -; j_call: TRBJ2-4; d_call: -; v_call: TRBV11-2; cdr3_nt: TGTGCCAGCAGCTTTGCCGGGATAAACATTCAGTACTTC; cdr3_aa: CASSFAGINIQYF